Reported below is one T cell receptor beta chain. The entry originates in a study of blood T cell repertoires in COVID-19. Study background: PBMCs, B-cell-depleted T cells, or T cells were the source of the cDNA or gDNA that made up the material.

Germline lookup yields CDR1 SGHTA and CDR2 FQGTGA. V lost 4 bases, J lost 6 bases, and 8 bases stayed unmatched. The CDR3 consists of 15 residues. Here immunoSEQ multiplex PCR was the method, and the copy in TCRdb shows in-frame clones only, minus some. This sample has over 350,000 clones, with approximately 90% found just once. This chain uses TRBV7-3 with TRBJ2-1, with 8 bases identical to TRBD1. Sequencing input: peripheral blood. The receptor's source is a woman in her 30s with acute or convalescent COVID-19. The DNA for the CDR3 is TGTGCCAGCAGCTATAGGACAGGGCGCGGCAATGAGCAGTTCTTC. It specifies CASSYRTGRGNEQFF.